This record covers a single TCR beta chain. The antigen remains undetermined. In terms of origin and age, donors were healthy Caucasian individuals from Russia aged about 6 to 90. These data are taken from a study of blood T cells in healthy people across ages. Across the study: Template switching captured about one barcoded beta molecule per two T cells.

Primed by a sample-barcoded 5' primer and a J-beta primer mix, a second PCR proceeded for 7 to 11 cycles. TCRdb independently ran MiXCR on the 5' RACE reads; one entry per CDR3 protein. The sample includes over a million distinct CDR3 sequences, about 45% of them seen just once. General observations from the study: A roughly linear fall in TCR beta diversity per million T cells was seen with increasing age.

This CDR3 has 14 residues. Germline assignment: CDR1 SGHAT and CDR2 FQNNGV. The V gene lost 1 base and the J gene lost 5 bases, with 12 bases spanning the gap. The genes are TRBV11-2 and TRBJ2-7; D not certain. The receptor was derived from a woman aged 18-35 years in good health. Sequencing used blood. CDR3 in amino acids: CASSLARKPDEQYF. The CDR3 DNA sequence: TGTGCCAGCAGCTTAGCGAGGAAACCCGACGAGCAGTACTTC.